The clone carrying this TCR beta chain was seen many times. The antigen remains unidentified. The sample comes from a study of T cells in Graves' hyperthyroidism and ophthalmopathy. Findings of the study overall: Among thyroid clonotypes expanded above 0.001, most also appeared in blood.

Uncontrolled infection, other autoimmune disease, pregnancy or lactation excluded patients. The investigators amplified TCR beta CDR3 regions from RNA transcripts. In the first-round RT-PCR of the TCR CDR3, the HTBI primer set was used. TCRdb reprocessed the multiplex PCR reads with MiXCR, giving one entry per CDR3 protein. The sample yields about 690,000 distinct CDR3 sequences, roughly 17% seen once. CDR1 DFQATT and CDR2 SNEGSKA come from the germline V gene (reference sequence). The CDR3 has 17 residues. J gave up 5 bases and V 3 bases, and 14 bases lay outside the gene matches. The material sequenced was blood. The receptor was derived from a man aged 45 to 65 with Graves' hyperthyroidism. The chain is built from TRBV20-1 and TRBJ2-5, with 11 bases aligning to TRBD2. DNA of the CDR3: TGCAGTGCTAGGCCCACTAGCGGGAGAGGCTTGGTGGAGACCCAGTACTTC. Encoded protein: CSARPTSGRGLVETQYF.